This TCR beta chain was sequenced for a study of shared clonotypes between healthy human individuals. In the study overall: A donor's plate count was three for CD4 naive and three for CD4 memory; CD8 naive had two and CD8 memory one. Study observations and caveats: Blood was the only sampled material, and tissue repertoires likely differ. Among the subsets, naive ones generally showed larger estimated richness than memory ones.

Comments on this clone: Its antigen is not known.

CD8 memory fractions consisted of CD45RO+ and CCR7-negative CD45RA+ TemRA cells together. Sequencing used immunoSEQ multiplex PCR; TCRdb keeps in-frame clones, though not all of them. The sample shows roughly 700,000 clones, less than 95% of them seen only once. Material for sequencing was memory CD8+ T cells from PBMCs. Subset meaning: CD45RO+ cells pooled with CCR7-negative TemRA cells. The source is a man aged 18 to 30 in good health. Some clones in this sample may be carry-over from other donors' samples.

CDR3 sequence: CASSAGSPYEQYF. The CDR3 coding sequence is TGTGCCAGCAGCGCGGGCTCACCCTACGAGCAGTACTTC. The chain joins TRBV5-6 to TRBJ2-7; TRBD2 is a possible D gene (5 bases). The CDR3 totals 13 residues. The V gene lost 4 bases and the J gene lost 2 bases, with 10 bases spanning the gap. Germline loops: CDR1 SGHDT, CDR2 YYEEEE.